These 10 T cell receptor beta chains originate from one sample sequenced in a study of T cell repertoires in cytomegalovirus infection. TCRdb independently ran MiXCR on the reads; one entry per CDR3 protein. The sample comprises roughly 720,000 distinct CDR3 sequences, about 40% of which are singletons, and more than 2.5% rests with the top ten. The sample consisted of PBMCs. Receptors were obtained from a human donor in good health (CMV status not recorded). Some clones in this sample may be carry-over from other donors' samples.

This clonotype was found many times. The V and J genes are TRBV7-6 and TRBJ2-7, with 8 positions matching TRBD1. Trimming at V came to 1 base and at J to 12 bases, leaving 17 bases not matched to a gene. The CDR3 has 16 amino acids. Germline V gene lookup returns CDR1 SGHVS and CDR2 FNYEAQ. The DNA of the CDR3 is TGTGCCAGCAGCTTAGAGATGACAGGGGATCGGAGCAGGCGGTACTTC. This translates into CASSLEMTGDRSRRYF.

The chain employs TRBV27 and TRBJ2-1; 13 bases fit TRBD2. V lost 1 base and J lost 8; bases outside the gene matches: 14. Looked up from germline, CDR1 is MNHEY and CDR2 is SMNVEV (reference sequence). The CDR3 is 19 residues long. The CDR3 coding sequence is TGTGCCAGCAGTTTATTCCCTAGACTAGCGGGAGGACGTAACGATGAGCAGTTCTTC. It translates to CASSLFPRLAGGRNDEQFF.

The J gene is TRBJ2-1, the V gene TRBV27, with 10 bases aligning to TRBD1. CDR1 is MNHEY and CDR2 is SMNVEV in the germline V gene (reference sequence). This CDR3 spans 14 amino acids. V gave up 6 bases and J gave up 15 bases; unmatched junction bases: 14. The CDR3 loop is CASRRTGGMDETFF. In DNA, the CDR3 is TGTGCCAGCAGGCGGACAGGGGGAATGGATGAGACGTTCTTC.

Notes on this clonotype: No conserved phenylalanine or tryptophan is present at the end of the CDR3, so a read error is the likely explanation. The V and J genes are TRBV10-3 and TRBJ1-4, with 7 nucleotides matching TRBD1. Germline lookup yields CDR1 ENHRY and CDR2 SYGVKD. The CDR3 length is 14 residues. The CDR3 region has the DNA TGTGCCATCAGCCGTACAGGGGCTAATGAAAATCTGTTTTGT. Protein: CAISRTGANENLFC.

The chain has TRBV29-1 and TRBJ2-5; 8 bases are a match to TRBD1. Per the germline V gene, CDR1 is SQVTM and CDR2 is ANQGSEA. The CDR3 is 14 amino acids. The V segment lost 0 bases and the J segment 7 bases; nucleotides outside the gene matches: 7. The chain's CDR3 is CSVEDSGGLGTQYF. Written as DNA, the CDR3 is TGCAGCGTTGAAGATTCAGGGGGCCTGGGGACCCAGTACTTC.

In its sample, this clonotype was seen many times. The gene calls are TRBV9 and TRBJ1-2, with a weak D call TRBD1 (5 bases). Germline assignment: CDR1 SGDLS and CDR2 YYNGEE. Between the trimmed V and J ends, which lost 1 base and 8 bases, there was a span of 9 bases. This CDR3 has 12 amino acids. The CDR3: CASSVSRDGYTF. For the CDR3, the DNA is TGTGCCAGCAGCGTAAGTCGGGACGGCTACACCTTC.

This clonotype was recorded a few times. The V call is TRBV12-3 or TRBV12-4, the J call TRBJ1-3; D gene uncertain. The CDR3 totals 15 residues. V was clipped by 1 base and J by 2 bases, with 9 bases between them. The CDR3 protein is CASSLGRTPGNTIYF. DNA for the CDR3: TGTGCCAGCAGTTTAGGCAGGACGCCTGGAAACACCATATATTTT.

Notes on this clonotype: This is likely a read error, given that the CDR3 carries no conserved phenylalanine or tryptophan at its end. The chain combines TRBV7-2 with TRBJ2-7, with D tentatively TRBD1 (6 bases). Trimming shortened V by 5 bases and J by 7 bases, and 21 bases separated the two germline ends. Germline values: CDR1 SGHTA, CDR2 FQGNSA. The CDR3 has 15 amino acids. The CDR3 DNA is TGTGCCAGCAGCACGAGGACAGCCCTCTCGGGTGAGCAGTACTTA. This translates into CASSTRTALSGEQYL.

This clonotype showed up just a few times. This chain joins TRBV7-2 and TRBJ2-7, with D unresolved. CDR3 length: 14 amino acids. Germline CDR1 reads SGHTA; CDR2 reads FQGNSA. V gave up 0 bases and J gave up 2 bases, with 8 bases separating them. CDR3 in amino acids: CASSLAQYPYEQYF. As DNA, the CDR3 is TGTGCCAGCAGCTTAGCTCAGTACCCCTACGAGCAGTACTTC.

This clonotype occurred many times. The chain links TRBV7-2 to TRBJ2-3, with 15 positions matching TRBD2. The V gene's germline CDR1 is SGHTA and CDR2 FQGNSA. The CDR3 runs 14 residues. With 6 bases clipped from V and 6 bases from J, the junction kept 1 base outside the gene matches. CDR3 amino acids: CASRGLAGGDTQYF. CDR3 DNA sequence: TGTGCCAGCAGGGGACTAGCGGGAGGCGATACGCAGTATTTT.